This TCR beta chain is from a study of blood T cell repertoires in COVID-19. CDR3 size: 16 residues. The V end was cut by 1 base, the J end by 8 bases, with 20 bases between. Germline V lookup: CDR1 LGHDT, CDR2 YNNKEL (reference sequence). Here immunoSEQ multiplex PCR was the method, and the copy in TCRdb shows in-frame clones only, minus some. The sample lists more than 200,000 clones, around nine tenths occurring once. The chain recombines TRBV3-1 (or the pseudogene TRBV3-2) with TRBJ1-2; no reliable D call. The receptor was derived from a woman younger than 35 who had recovered from COVID-19. Sample: PBMCs or T cells enriched from blood (not recorded which). The CDR3 nucleotides read TGTGCCAGCAGCCAAGCATGCGGGGAAAGAGCATGCGGCTACACCTTC. It codes for CASSQACGERACGYTF.